The 30 T cell receptor beta chains given below trace back to one sample, sequenced in a study of T cell responses to AZD1222 COVID-19 vaccine (dated by TCRdb to about 2021). Library preparation was by the immunoSEQ multiplex PCR assay. TCRdb limited this immuneACCESS table to in-frame rearrangements with V and J called. A share of clones is missing; checked studies link under half to unresolved V genes, and the rest is unexplained. This sample comprises 110,000 or so clones, 85% to 90% of them detected only once. The ten largest account for less than 4% of the sample. The label giving this sample's time point can be read as: about 28 days (+/-7) after the second vaccine dose. The sequences come from peripheral blood, collected 28 days after the second AZD1222 dose. These receptors all come from an adult who received the AZD1222 COVID-19 vaccine.

The CDR3 DNA reads as TGCGCCAGCAGCCTCTCAAACGGCAATGAGCAGTTCTTC. It encodes CASSLSNGNEQFF. This chain connects TRBV5-1 to TRBJ2-1; D not certain. The germline gives CDR1 SGHRS, CDR2 YFSETQ. V dropped 4 bases and J dropped 6 bases, with 11 bases sitting between them. The CDR3 runs to 13 residues.

The rearrangement joins TRBV12-5 to TRBJ2-7; D is undetermined. The CDR3 is made up of 14 amino acids. Deletions cut 2 bases from V and 3 bases from J, with 11 bases between. Germline-derived CDR1 and CDR2 are LGHNT and FRNRAP. CDR3 in DNA: TGTGCTAGTGGTTTGCCCGGCGGAAACTACGAGCAGTACTTC. The encoded protein is CASGLPGGNYEQYF.

V is TRBV12-3 or TRBV12-4 and J is TRBJ2-1; unclear D gene. The CDR3 consists of 10 residues. Trimming left V 6 bases short and J 9 bases short, with 6 bases between. CDR3 region: CASSRSEQFF. The CDR3 DNA reads TGTGCCAGCAGCCGGAGTGAGCAGTTCTTC.

This clone was detected once. The chain couples TRBV6-5 to TRBJ2-7; possible D gene TRBD1, 6 bases. CDR1 is MNHEY and CDR2 is SVGAGI in the germline V gene. Trimming removed 5 bases from V and 4 bases from J, with 18 bases in between. The CDR3 sequence is 15 residues long. The CDR3 loop is CASSKQGAAGYEQYF. The CDR3 region has the DNA TGTGCCAGCAGTAAACAGGGTGCCGCCGGGTACGAGCAGTACTTC.

The chain is built from TRBV28 and TRBJ2-3; the D gene is possibly TRBD1 (5 bases). The CDR3 covers 15 residues. With 3 bases removed from V and 0 bases from J, the gap between germline ends came to 10 bases. The germline gives CDR1 MDHEN, CDR2 SYDVKM. The CDR3 bases are TGTGCCAGCAGTTTGGCCAGGGATAGCACAGATACGCAGTATTTT. Encoded protein: CASSLARDSTDTQYF.

The chain combines TRBV28 with TRBJ2-2; 13 positions match TRBD2. V shed 7 bases and J 6 bases; nucleotides not matched to a gene: 11. Germline V gene sequence: CDR1 MDHEN, CDR2 SYDVKM. The CDR3 has 17 amino acids. The CDR3, as DNA: TGTGCCAGCACCACCACTAGCGGGAGGGCCGCAGCCGGGGAGCTGTTTTTT. It yields the protein CASTTTSGRAAAGELFF. The whole variable domain, filled in from reference TRBV28 and TRBJ2-2, reads DVKVTQSSRYLVKRTGEKVFLECVQDMDHENMFWYRQDPGLGLRLIYFSYDVKMKEKGDIPEGYSVSREKKERFSLILESASTNQTSMYLCASTTTSGRAAAGELFFGEGSRLTVL.

CDR3 loop: CASSVRAWTEAFF. As DNA, the CDR3 is TGCGCCAGCAGTGTAAGGGCATGGACTGAAGCTTTCTTT. The chain uses TRBV10-2 and TRBJ1-1; the D is unclear. The CDR3 runs 13 residues. V was clipped by 4 bases and J by 5 bases, with 11 bases between them. The germline CDR1 and CDR2 sequences are WSHSY and SAAADI.

The V and J genes are TRBV5-4 and TRBJ2-2, with 8 bases lining up with TRBD1. The J segment lost 4 bases and the V segment lost 5 bases, leaving 10 bases of the junction unmatched. Germline-derived CDR1 and CDR2 are SGHNT and YYREEE (reference sequence). The CDR3 is made up of 16 amino acids. The DNA for the CDR3 is TGTGCCAGCAGAACAACAGGGGGAAGAGGCACCGGGGAGCTGTTTTTT. It specifies CASRTTGGRGTGELFF.

The gene calls are TRBV5-4 and TRBJ2-1; a possible D gene is TRBD2 (6 bases). The CDR3 runs 17 residues. Per the germline V gene, CDR1 is SGHNT and CDR2 is YYREEE (reference sequence). The germline V and J ends were trimmed by 0 bases and 1 base, with 14 bases remaining between them. CDR3 nucleotides: TGTGCCAGCAGCTTGGCCGGGAGCGACTTATCCTACAATGAGCAGTTCTTC. Amino acids: CASSLAGSDLSYNEQFF.

In DNA form, the CDR3 reads TGTGCCAGTAGTATGCCCGGGACAGTTATAGCTGGGGCCAACGTCCTGACTTTC. The encoded protein is CASSMPGTVIAGANVLTF. This chain uses TRBV19 with TRBJ2-6, with 7 positions matching TRBD1. Germline V gene data show CDR1 as LNHDA and CDR2 as SQIVND (reference sequence). V shed 3 bases and J 2 bases; nucleotides not matched to a gene: 10. The CDR3 runs 18 residues.

This chain links TRBV28 with TRBJ2-5; 7 positions agree with TRBD2. The CDR3 is made up of 15 amino acids. Germline CDR1 MDHEN, CDR2 SYDVKM. With V trimmed by 10 bases and J by 4 bases, 15 bases remained unmatched. CDR3 protein: CAIKTRWGGRETQYF. The CDR3 nucleotides read TGTGCCATCAAGACTCGCTGGGGCGGGAGAGAGACCCAGTACTTC.

The V and J genes are TRBV4-3 and TRBJ1-3; D is ambiguous. Trimming shortened V by 0 bases and J by 4 bases, and 13 bases separated the two germline ends. The CDR3 is made up of 16 amino acids. CDR1 is LGHNA, CDR2 YSLEER, per germline. In DNA form, the CDR3 reads TGCGCCAGCAGCCAAGATGCGGGGATTTCGGGAAACACCATATATTTT. Translating it yields CASSQDAGISGNTIYF.

The CDR3 DNA reads TGTGCCAGCAACCGATACCCCGGCGAGGGGGCGCGAACCGGGGAGCTGTTTTTT. Amino acids: CASNRYPGEGARTGELFF. J is TRBJ2-2 and V is TRBV21-1; the D call TRBD1 from the table was never checked on the DNA. TRBV21-1 is flagged as a pseudogene. This CDR3 is 18 amino acids long.

This chain links TRBV15 with TRBJ1-5; D is uncertain. In germline, CDR1 is LNHNV, CDR2 YYDKDF (reference sequence). The CDR3 has 16 residues. The V end was cut by 4 bases, the J end by 2 bases, with 15 bases between. The CDR3 DNA reads as TGTGCCACCAGCACCTATCGGGTAACGGGCAATCAGCCCCAGCATTTT. As protein: CATSTYRVTGNQPQHF.

This clone was found a few times. The chain links TRBV19 to TRBJ1-5; D not resolved. Germline V gene data show CDR1 as LNHDA and CDR2 as SQIVND (reference sequence). V dropped 1 base and J dropped 5 bases, with 12 bases sitting between them. This CDR3 has 15 amino acids. CDR3 in amino acids: CASSIGVRVHQPQHF. DNA for the CDR3: TGTGCCAGTAGTATAGGGGTGAGGGTCCATCAGCCCCAGCATTTT.

V gene TRBV10-3 combines with J gene TRBJ1-2, with D perhaps matching TRBD1 (5 bases). This CDR3 is 15 amino acids long. Germline V lookup: CDR1 ENHRY, CDR2 SYGVKD. Between the trimmed V and J ends, which lost 7 bases and 5 bases, there was a span of 20 bases. CDR3 in amino acids: CAITPGEKGRYGYTF. The CDR3 coding sequence is TGTGCCATCACCCCGGGGGAAAAAGGAAGGTATGGCTACACCTTC.

This rearrangement joins TRBV19 to TRBJ1-3; D is ambiguous. This CDR3 is built from 15 residues. With 3 bases removed from V and 0 bases from J, the gap between germline ends came to 9 bases. Germline CDR1 and CDR2: LNHDA and SQIVND (reference sequence). CDR3 sequence: CASSMGRSSGNTIYF. DNA of the CDR3: TGTGCCAGTAGTATGGGCAGGTCCTCTGGAAACACCATATATTTT.

V gene TRBV19 combines with J gene TRBJ1-3; a possible D gene is TRBD1 (5 bases). The CDR3 has 15 residues. Trimming pared 6 bases from V and 2 bases from J, leaving 14 bases between. The V gene's germline CDR1 is LNHDA and CDR2 SQIVND (reference sequence). This CDR3 is CASSFLPGTGNTIYF. The CDR3 nucleotides read TGTGCCAGTAGCTTCCTCCCAGGGACTGGAAACACCATATATTTT. Complete variable domain (other parts from reference TRBV19 and TRBJ1-3): DGGITQSPKYLFRKEGQNVTLSCEQNLNHDAMYWYRQDPGQGLRLIYYSQIVNDFQKGDIAEGYSVSREKKESFPLTVTSAQKNPTAFYLCASSFLPGTGNTIYFGEGSWLTVV.

Regarding this clone: The sample contains more than one DNA sequence encoding this CDR3. The chain carries TRBV29-1 and TRBJ1-1; no clear D. This CDR3 is 10 amino acids long. The ends were cut back, 6 bases at V and 2 bases at J, with 4 bases in the middle. Germline V gene lookup returns CDR1 SQVTM and CDR2 ANQGSEA. Here the CDR3 reads CSVGNTEAFF. The CDR3, as DNA: TGCAGCGTGGGCAACACTGAAGCTTTCTTT.

The chain joins TRBV4-2 to TRBJ1-2, with 7 bases lining up with TRBD1. The CDR3 has 15 amino acids. The V and J ends lost 5 bases and 2 bases, in that order; junction bases with no gene match: 8. CDR1 LGHNA and CDR2 YNFKEQ come from the germline V gene. CDR3 nucleotides: TGTGCCAGCAGCTACCCGGACAGGCTGAACTATGGCTACACCTTC. This encodes CASSYPDRLNYGYTF.

The CDR3 nucleotides read TGTGCCAGCAGCTTGCCCACAGGGGGGACCTCCTACAATGAGCAGTTCTTC. Protein product: CASSLPTGGTSYNEQFF. The chain recombines TRBV5-5 with TRBJ2-1, with 8 nucleotides matching TRBD1. There are 17 residues in the CDR3. The germline gives CDR1 SGHKS, CDR2 YYEKEE (reference sequence). J was trimmed by 0 bases and V by 1 base; bases with no gene match: 6.

The chain employs TRBV7-9 and TRBJ2-7; D is undetermined. The CDR3 runs to 13 residues. Per germline, CDR1 SEHNR and CDR2 FQNEAQ (reference sequence). Deletions cut 5 bases from V and 5 bases from J, with 13 bases between. In nucleotides, the CDR3 is TGTGCCAGCAGCCCGAGAGCACAGAACGAGCAGTACTTC. This translates into CASSPRAQNEQYF.

This clone was detected only once. The chain joins TRBV6-2 or TRBV6-3 to TRBJ1-1; D is ambiguous. This CDR3 contains 16 residues. V was cut by 2 bases and J by 5 bases, with 18 bases left in between. Per the germline V gene, CDR1 is MNHEY and CDR2 is SVGEGT. The CDR3 coding sequence is TGTGCCAGCAGTTACCCCAAACTTGGTATTCGGACTGAAGCTTTCTTT. Translated, it gives CASSYPKLGIRTEAFF.

This sequence joins TRBV6-2 or TRBV6-3 and TRBJ2-1; TRBD2 matches 15 bases. This CDR3 spans 19 amino acids. Germline-derived CDR1 and CDR2 are MNHEY and SVGEGT. V dropped 0 bases and J dropped 4; count of bases not matched to a gene: 7. CDR3 region: CASSYSVGLAGGTYNEQFF. For the CDR3, the DNA is TGTGCCAGCAGTTACTCAGTGGGACTAGCGGGGGGAACATACAATGAGCAGTTCTTC.

This clone was counted once. The J gene is TRBJ2-7, the V gene TRBV6-2 or TRBV6-3; 7 bases are a match to TRBD1. Germline CDR1 is MNHEY and CDR2 is SVGEGT. This CDR3 has 15 residues. J gave up 0 bases and V 2 bases, and 4 bases lay outside the gene matches. CDR3 loop: CASSYHQGVSYEQYF. CDR3 DNA: TGTGCCAGCAGTTACCATCAGGGGGTCTCCTACGAGCAGTACTTC.

The rearrangement joins TRBV7-6 to TRBJ1-1; D call uncertain. Trimming removed 4 bases at V and 3 bases at J, with 18 bases between. The CDR3 contains 16 residues. Per germline, CDR1 SGHVS and CDR2 FNYEAQ. CDR3 residues: CASSYTGSVIHTEAFF. Here the CDR3 DNA reads TGTGCCAGCAGCTATACCGGATCGGTAATTCACACTGAAGCTTTCTTT.

The chain is built from TRBV5-6 and TRBJ2-5; 9 bases match TRBD2. Germline CDR1 reads SGHDT; CDR2 reads YYEEEE. CDR3 length: 16 amino acids. After removal of 4 bases from V and 4 bases from J, the junction contained 11 bases not matched to a gene. The CDR3 loop reads CASSEGLAYLRETQYF. CDR3 nucleotide sequence: TGTGCCAGCAGCGAAGGACTAGCGTATTTGCGAGAGACCCAGTACTTC.

This clone has just one count. This chain links TRBV15 with TRBJ2-1; TRBD2 aligns across 10 bases. The ends lost 0 bases at V and 0 bases at J; junction bases unmatched: 2. Germline assignment: CDR1 LNHNV and CDR2 YYDKDF (reference sequence). This CDR3 has 17 amino acids. CDR3 sequence (DNA): TGTGCCACCAGCAGAGATCTAGCGGGGGTCTCCTACAATGAGCAGTTCTTC. This gives the protein CATSRDLAGVSYNEQFF.

The J gene is TRBJ2-5, the V gene TRBV28; D remains unclear. The V gene's germline CDR1 is MDHEN and CDR2 SYDVKM. Between the trimmed V and J ends, which lost 6 bases and 1 base, there was a span of 12 bases. This CDR3 contains 14 residues. CDR3 protein: CASSVAPIQETQYF. The CDR3 coding sequence is TGTGCCAGCAGCGTAGCCCCTATCCAAGAGACCCAGTACTTC.

This chain connects TRBV2 to TRBJ1-6; D not resolved. Germline CDR1 and CDR2: SNHLY and FYNNEI. This CDR3 region has 14 residues. Trimming took off 1 base at V and 10 bases at J, with 11 bases between the two ends. In nucleotides, the CDR3 is TGTGCCAGCAGTGAAGATGCAGCCGGGTCACCCCTCCACTTT. Its translation: CASSEDAAGSPLHF.